This TCR beta chain was sequenced in a study of T cells in Graves' hyperthyroidism and ophthalmopathy. Study-wide results and caveats: Blood also showed most of the thyroid clonotypes that were expanded above 0.001. Ophthalmopathy prediction by the model preceded onset by a median approximately six months.

Each patient was aged 18 to 65 and had newly diagnosed hyperthyroidism of under 2 months' duration. Remarks on this clonotype: Its antigen is not known.

TCR beta CDR3 sequences were amplified from RNA transcripts. The HTBI primer set was used in a first-round RT-PCR of the TCR CDR3. MiXCR was run by TCRdb on the multiplex PCR reads, yielding one entry per CDR3 protein. The table records roughly 700,000 distinct CDR3 sequences, 17% of them present only once. This receptor was identified in a man over 45 with Graves' hyperthyroidism. Input material: blood.

CDR3: CASSPFAGKGNEQFF. The CDR3 DNA follows: TGTGCCAGCAGCCCCTTTGCGGGAAAGGGGAATGAGCAGTTCTTC. The rearrangement joins TRBV3-1 to TRBJ2-1; possible D gene TRBD2, 6 bases. CDR3 length: 15 amino acids. Germline CDR1 is LGHDT and CDR2 is YNNKEL (reference sequence). The V end lost 4 bases, the J end lost 7 bases, and 17 bases lay between the germline ends.